Sequencing of this T cell receptor beta chain was carried out in a study of tumor T cells in aggressive B-cell lymphoma. The assay was immunoSEQ multiplex PCR, and TCRdb's table has in-frame clones only and misses some. Altogether 2,500 to 3,500 clones are present, over 70% being singletons, with the ten largest covering approximately 19%. J gave up 8 bases and V 2 bases, and 12 bases lay outside the gene matches. The CDR3 totals 15 residues. Looked up from germline, CDR1 is SGHNT and CDR2 is YYREEE (reference sequence). The chain combines TRBV5-4 with TRBJ1-2, with 7 bases fitting TRBD1. The material sequenced was tumor tissue. This receptor was taken from an adult with diffuse large B cell lymphoma. CDR3 loop: CASSFLYRGEAGYTF. Written as DNA, the CDR3 is TGTGCCAGCAGCTTTCTCTACAGGGGAGAAGCCGGCTACACCTTC.